This T cell receptor beta chain was obtained from a study of shared clonotypes between healthy human individuals (dated by TCRdb to the early 2020s). For the study in its entirety: A few men and two women, aged 18 to 49 years, made up the cohort. For each donor, three plates each were used for CD4 naive and CD4 memory, two plates were used for CD8 naive, and one plate was used for CD8 memory. The study deeply sequenced blood TCR repertoires of five healthy adults to estimate repertoire size and the extent of clonotype sharing between individuals. To increase sequencing depth and limit assay-specific biases, different laboratories used diverse techniques to prepare libraries and sequence TCR repertoires. Each donor's leukapheresis produced roughly between roughly 0.85 and 10 billion PBMCs. Broader findings and caveats from the paper: Sharing across four donors was observed for roughly 5% of naive CD4, over 3% of naive CD8, roughly 2.4% of memory CD4, and roughly 0.4% of memory CD8 clonotypes. Larger estimated clonotype richness was generally found for naive subsets than for memory subsets. Compared with non-shared clonotypes, clonotypes shared by all four sorted-subset donors had higher generation probabilities. Because the study included only a small number of donors, the genetic and exposure-history diversity represented was limited. Based on pairwise subsampling, the degree of clonotype sharing among donors was expected to be affected by sequencing depth. Sampling was restricted to blood, and TCR repertoires in tissues likely differ from the TCR repertoires found in blood. Even with the large sequencing depth, rarefaction of the sorted-subset datasets indicated that sequencing was incomplete.

Using the deep immunoSEQ assay, multiplex PCR amplified TCR CDR3 regions from genomic DNA. Extracted genomic DNA from each cell subset was distributed evenly across all wells of several immunoSEQ 96-well plates, and each plate was treated as a replicate. For sorted subsets, around 200 ng genomic DNA, equal to 30,000 to 35,000 T cell genomes, was loaded into each replicate PCR. Purified libraries were quantified with a Qubit 3.0 fluorometer, sized on a Bioanalyzer 2100, and re-quantified with the KAPA Library Quantification kit. Every immunoSEQ 96-well plate was sequenced on a separate single-read 150-cycle Illumina NextSeq 550 flow cell. As for how the authors treated the data: Because only junctional sequences without quality scores were contained in the immunoSEQ output, filtering matching that applied to full-length reads could not be performed. Sequences were annotated with PyIR, a Python wrapper for IgBLAST v1.9, and V/J genes and CDR3 were assigned using IMGT germline references. Any read was removed if the V/J assignment was weak (E-value above 1e-6), the CDR3 was missing, or the read contained stop codons, out-of-frame junctions, or ambiguous translated residues. V3J clonotypes were defined as sequences sharing the same inferred V gene, J gene, and CDR3 amino acid sequence. Percentage overlap between repertoires was calculated by dividing the number of shared unique clonotypes by the size of the smaller repertoire. Three approaches were used to assess repertoire richness: RTK rarefaction, the Chao1 estimator, and Recon v2.1 estimates of unobserved clonotypes. OLGA was used to compute generation probabilities for all TCRbeta clonotypes that the gDNA method yielded from a handful of donors. The table was pulled from immuneACCESS by TCRdb, which kept in-frame rearrangements only. Such tables lose some clones; where checked, under half of the loss comes from unresolved V genes, and the rest has no known cause. V, J and clone size derive from that table, while D and trimming were established from the DNA sequence. This sample lists around 2,000,000 clones; just under 95% were detected once. The ten most abundant clones make up around 1.1% of the sample.

CDR1 MNHEY and CDR2 SMNVEV are derived from the germline V gene (reference sequence). The V end gives up 3 bases and the J end 4 bases, leaving 7 bases in the junction not matched to a gene. The cysteine opens and the phenylalanine closes a CDR3 of 17 amino acids. The DNA shown is the 51-base CDR3, in frame from base 1. For the CD8 naive samples, CD45RO-negative cells were positively selected for CCR7, yielding a CD45RA+CCR7+ population from which TemRA cells were excluded. The donors were healthy, HIV-negative adults with no recently reported acute infections or vaccinations. Every donor was a Caucasian adult residing in Nashville, Tennessee, USA. Blood was obtained by leukapheresis, after which PBMCs were separated by Ficoll-Histopaque density gradient centrifugation and cryopreserved in liquid nitrogen vapor phase. Purity and quantity of every magnetically sorted T cell population were checked by analytical flow cytometry. Genomic DNA was isolated from each sorted fraction and quantified by UV absorbance on a Nanodrop 2000c.

In regard to this clone: What this receptor recognizes is not known. Base qualities were left out, and no much larger clone turns up one base away.

Sequencing input: naive CD8+ T cells sorted from blood. The cell subset or site label corresponds to: CD45RA+CCR7+. The chain couples TRBV27 to TRBJ2-2, and 11 junction bases match TRBD2. The receptor comes from a man aged 18 to 35 in good health. The CDR3 amino acid sequence is: CASSFLTSGGSTGELFF. The nucleotide sequence reads as follows: TGTGCCAGCAGTTTCCTCACTAGCGGGGGTTCCACCGGGGAGCTGTTTTTT.